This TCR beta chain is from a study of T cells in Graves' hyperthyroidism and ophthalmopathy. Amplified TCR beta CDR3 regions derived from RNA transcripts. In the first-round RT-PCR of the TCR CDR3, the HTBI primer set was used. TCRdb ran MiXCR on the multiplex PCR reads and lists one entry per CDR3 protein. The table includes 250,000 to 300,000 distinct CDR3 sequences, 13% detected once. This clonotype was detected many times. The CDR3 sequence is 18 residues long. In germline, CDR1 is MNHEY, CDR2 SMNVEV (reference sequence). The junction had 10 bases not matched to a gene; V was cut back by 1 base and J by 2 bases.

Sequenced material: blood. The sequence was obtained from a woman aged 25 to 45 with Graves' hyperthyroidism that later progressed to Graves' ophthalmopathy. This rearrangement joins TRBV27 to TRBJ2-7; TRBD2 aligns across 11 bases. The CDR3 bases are TGTGCCAGCAGTTTATTGGGACTAGCGGCAGTAGGGACCTACGAGCAGTACTTC. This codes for CASSLLGLAAVGTYEQYF.